A single T cell receptor beta chain is shown here with its context. Its antigen is still unknown. This specimen comes from a study of cytomegalovirus exposure and HLA in healthy donors. The wider study: Among the approximately 400 genotyped donors, 81% were placed in the Caucasian-associated ancestry cluster. Regarding the study as a whole: Analyzed later, most CMV-associated TCR beta chains appeared HLA-restricted. Most TCR beta V segments were productive about 90% or about 30% of the time in an earlier analysis. The only immune exposure information that was available was CMV serostatus.

Trimming took 0 bases from V and 10 from J, leaving 13 bases between them. Germline loops: CDR1 LGHNA, CDR2 YSLEER. The CDR3 consists of 15 residues. PCR was performed using 60 Vbeta and 13 Jbeta primers. Libraries were prepared by immunoSEQ multiplex PCR; TCRdb keeps only in-frame clonotypes and omits some of them. The repertoire holds over 150,000 clones, roughly 79% seen once, with 1.3% in the top ten. The gene calls are TRBV4-3 and TRBJ1-6; D possibly corresponds to TRBD1 (6 bases). The source is a woman aged 45-60 years in good health and CMV-seronegative. Specimen: PBMCs. CDR3 sequence: CASSQEGGRGSPLHF. The CDR3 DNA follows: TGCGCCAGCAGCCAAGAAGGGGGTAGGGGGTCACCCCTCCACTTT.